The 9 T cell receptor beta chains presented below share a single source sample, sequenced in a study of cytomegalovirus exposure and HLA in healthy donors. PCR was performed using 60 Vbeta and 13 Jbeta primers. Data came from immunoSEQ multiplex PCR; TCRdb stores just in-frame clones and leaves some out. The sample has about 120,000 clones; about 70% are singletons. The sequencing input was PBMCs. The receptor set was obtained from a young man in good health and CMV-seropositive.

V usage is TRBV28 and J usage is TRBJ2-5, with TRBD2 identical over 9 bases. CDR1 is MDHEN and CDR2 is SYDVKM in the germline V gene. The trim removed 7 bases at V and 5 bases at J, leaving 14 bases unmatched. The CDR3 extends over 16 amino acids. This chain's CDR3 is CASNRIQAGGRETQYF. CDR3 nucleotide sequence: TGTGCCAGCAACCGGATCCAAGCGGGAGGACGGGAGACCCAGTACTTC.

This sequence joins TRBV27 and TRBJ2-1; 10 nucleotides line up with TRBD2. The germline V gene has CDR1 MNHEY and CDR2 SMNVEV (reference sequence). The V segment lost 11 bases and the J segment 4 bases; nucleotides outside the gene matches: 20. This CDR3 is built from 18 residues. Here the CDR3 reads CAGITSGDTQTTYNEQFF. The DNA of the CDR3 is TGTGCCGGAATTACTAGCGGGGATACTCAAACGACGTACAATGAGCAGTTCTTC.

This rearrangement joins TRBV19 to TRBJ2-1; 9 nucleotides agree with TRBD1. Germline loops: CDR1 LNHDA, CDR2 SQIVND (reference sequence). This CDR3 is built from 15 residues. V lost 7 bases to trimming and J lost 6 bases; unmatched junction nucleotides: 10. The chain's CDR3 is CASNIPGTGSNEQFF. The CDR3 DNA sequence: TGTGCCAGTAACATCCCCGGGACAGGGTCCAATGAGCAGTTCTTC. The whole variable domain, filled in from reference TRBV19 and TRBJ2-1, reads DGGITQSPKYLFRKEGQNVTLSCEQNLNHDAMYWYRQDPGQGLRLIYYSQIVNDFQKGDIAEGYSVSREKKESFPLTVTSAQKNPTAFYLCASNIPGTGSNEQFFGPGTRLTVL.

This rearrangement joins TRBV5-1 to TRBJ2-3; D is perhaps TRBD1 (6 bases). The CDR3 is 13 residues long. The germline CDR1 and CDR2 sequences are SGHRS and YFSETQ. Trimming removed 7 bases at V and 0 bases at J, with 9 bases between. For the CDR3, the DNA is TGCGCCAGCGGACAGAGTAGCACAGATACGCAGTATTTT. Residues: CASGQSSTDTQYF.

The rearrangement joins TRBV6-6 to TRBJ2-5; 7 bases map to TRBD2. The J call may not be correct, given that the DNA end is closer to TRBJ2-7. The CDR3 sequence is 16 residues long. Germline assignment: CDR1 MNHNY and CDR2 SVGAGI (reference sequence). CDR3 DNA: TGTGCCAGCAGTTACTCTGGGGGGGACCCCTCCTACGAGCAGTACTTC. Encoded protein: CASSYSGGDPSYEQYF.

There are a few counts of this clone. V usage is TRBV15 and J usage is TRBJ2-2; D gene ambiguous. Germline V gene lookup returns CDR1 LNHNV and CDR2 YYDKDF (reference sequence). V was cut by 9 bases and J by 2 bases, with 10 bases left in between. The CDR3 sequence is 13 residues long. The CDR3 coding sequence is TGTGCCACTGCTGATCTAAACACCGGGGAGCTGTTTTTT. Amino acids: CATADLNTGELFF. The variable domain in full, completed from reference TRBV15 and TRBJ2-2, reads DAMVIQNPRYQVTQFGKPVTLSCSQTLNHNVMYWYQQKSSQAPKLLFHYYDKDFNNEADTPDNFQSRRPNTSFCFLDIRSPGLGDTAMYLCATADLNTGELFFGEGSRLTVL.

The CDR3 bases are TGTGCCAGCAGCTTCGACAGTTTCAATCAGCCCCAGCATTTT. It codes for CASSFDSFNQPQHF. The chain links TRBV7-2 to TRBJ1-5; a possible D gene is TRBD1 (5 bases). V lost 3 bases and J lost 3, with 9 bases in between. The CDR3 sequence is 14 residues long. CDR1 and CDR2 (germline): SGHTA, FQGNSA.

The sample holds a few counts of this clone. V is TRBV28 and J is TRBJ1-4; 9 bases are shared with TRBD1. V was pared by 5 bases and J by 7 bases, with 8 bases of the junction left unmatched. The CDR3 is 15 amino acids. The germline gives CDR1 MDHEN, CDR2 SYDVKM. CDR3 in DNA: TGTGCCAGCAGTCCCCCACAGGGGGCGCTTGAAAAACTGTTTTTT. The encoded protein is CASSPPQGALEKLFF.

The rearrangement links TRBV5-1 to TRBJ2-5; TRBD2 is a possible D gene (7 bases). Germline V gene data show CDR1 as SGHRS and CDR2 as YFSETQ. V was shortened by 3 bases and J by 4 bases, with 22 bases between the two germline ends. This CDR3 has 17 amino acids. Here the CDR3 reads CASSSGKGGPAGETQYF. The CDR3 coding sequence is TGCGCCAGCAGCTCCGGTAAGGGGGGGCCGGCCGGAGAGACCCAGTACTTC.